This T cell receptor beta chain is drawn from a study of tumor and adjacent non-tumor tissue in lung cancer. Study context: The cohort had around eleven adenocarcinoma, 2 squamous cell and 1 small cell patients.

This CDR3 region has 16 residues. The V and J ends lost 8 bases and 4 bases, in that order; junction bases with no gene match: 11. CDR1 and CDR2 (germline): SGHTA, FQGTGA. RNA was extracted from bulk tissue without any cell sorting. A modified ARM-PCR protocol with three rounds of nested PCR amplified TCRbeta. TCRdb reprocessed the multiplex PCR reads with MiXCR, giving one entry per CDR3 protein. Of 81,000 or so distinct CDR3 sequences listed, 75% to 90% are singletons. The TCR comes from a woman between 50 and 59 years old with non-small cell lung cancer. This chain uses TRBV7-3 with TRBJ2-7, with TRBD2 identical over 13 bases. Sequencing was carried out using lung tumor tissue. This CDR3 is CASARTSGSSGYEQYF. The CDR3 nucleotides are TGTGCCAGCGCAAGGACTAGCGGGAGTTCGGGGTACGAGCAGTACTTC. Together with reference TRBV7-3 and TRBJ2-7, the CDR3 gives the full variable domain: GAGVSQTPSNKVTEKGKYVELRCDPISGHTALYWYRQSLGQGPEFLIYFQGTGAADDSGLPNDRFFAVRPEGSVSTLKIQRTERGDSAVYLCASARTSGSSGYEQYFGPGTRLTVT.